This T cell receptor beta chain was documented in a study of vaccination and CD4 T cells after COVID-19. Overall study: With roughly ten mild cases and one severe, convalescent patients were SARS-CoV-2 positive by nasal swab PCR.

By share, this clonotype counts as medium-sized. Its matching antigen is unknown. Broader study findings: Vaccine-specific clones in convalescent patients were spike mono-reactive in 304 of 307 cases.

Time point defined: late sampling 161 to 241 days after vaccination in three convalescent patients. Described treatment: approximately 10-day PBMC culture with coronavirus spike peptide pools or control peptides (ViraFEST assay). Cultured CD4+ T cell DNA was sequenced using the Oncomine TCR Beta short-read assay. The source of extracted genomic DNA was cultured CD4+ T cells. In TCRdb, the PCR reads were re-called with MiXCR into one record per CDR3 protein. The table has around 30,000 distinct CDR3 sequences, 36% seen once. The source of this sequence is a human donor who had recovered from COVID-19. The input for sequencing was CD4+ T cells from blood, cultured in vitro, taken about 7 months after SARS-CoV-2 vaccination.

CDR3 in amino acids: CSAVGAKPLYYEQYF. CDR3 nucleotide sequence: TGCAGTGCGGTAGGGGCTAAGCCCTTATATTACGAGCAGTACTTC. The rearrangement uses TRBV20-1 and TRBJ2-7; a weak D match, TRBD1 (5 bases). V lost 6 bases, J lost 4 bases, and 22 bases lay in between. The germline CDR1 and CDR2 sequences are DFQATT and SNEGSKA (reference sequence). CDR3 length equals 15 residues.